This entry features one T cell receptor (beta chain) sequence. This sample stems from a study of blood T cell repertoires in COVID-19. In the study overall: Nucleic acid was either cDNA or gDNA, and it came from T cells, B-cell-depleted T cells, or PBMCs.

This CDR3 has 14 residues. Unmatched junction bases numbered 7, after V lost 4 bases and J lost 7 bases. CDR1 is MNHEY and CDR2 is SVGEGT in the germline V gene. Assay used: immunoSEQ multiplex PCR; TCRdb lists only in-frame clones, some missing. Among roughly 290,000 clones, approximately 89% were seen once, and the ten largest hold approximately 7.8%. The source of this sequence is a woman aged 50 to 65 who had recovered from COVID-19. The chain combines TRBV6-2 or TRBV6-3 with TRBJ2-1, with TRBD2 matching 7 bases. Sequencing was done on a sample of peripheral blood. As DNA, the CDR3 is TGTGCCAGCAGTTGGGCGGGGGAACTAAATGAGCAGTTCTTC. Translated: CASSWAGELNEQFF.